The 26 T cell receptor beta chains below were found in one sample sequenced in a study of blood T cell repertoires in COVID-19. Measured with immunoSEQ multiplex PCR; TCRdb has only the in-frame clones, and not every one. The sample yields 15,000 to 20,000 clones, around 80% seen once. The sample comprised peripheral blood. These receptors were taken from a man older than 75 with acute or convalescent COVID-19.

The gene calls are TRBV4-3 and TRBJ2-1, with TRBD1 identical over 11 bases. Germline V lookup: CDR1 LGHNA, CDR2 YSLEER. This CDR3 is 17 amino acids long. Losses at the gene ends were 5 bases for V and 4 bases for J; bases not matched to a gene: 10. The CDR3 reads CASSKGSGTGGYNEQFF. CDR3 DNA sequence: TGCGCCAGCAGCAAAGGCTCCGGGACAGGGGGATACAATGAGCAGTTCTTC.

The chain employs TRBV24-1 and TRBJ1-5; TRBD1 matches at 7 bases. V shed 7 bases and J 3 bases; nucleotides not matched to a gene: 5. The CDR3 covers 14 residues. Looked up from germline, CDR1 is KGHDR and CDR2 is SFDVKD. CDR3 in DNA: TGTGCCACCAGCCAAACAGGGGACAATCAGCCCCAGCATTTT. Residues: CATSQTGDNQPQHF.

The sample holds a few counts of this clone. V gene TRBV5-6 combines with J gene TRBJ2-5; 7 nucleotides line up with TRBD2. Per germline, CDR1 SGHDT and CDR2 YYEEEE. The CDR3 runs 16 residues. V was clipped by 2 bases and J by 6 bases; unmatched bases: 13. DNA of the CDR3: TGTGCCAGCAGCTTCAGGTCTAGCGGAACAGGAAAGACCCAGTACTTC. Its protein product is CASSFRSSGTGKTQYF.

CDR3: CASSRAPEGAVQYTEAFF. Written as DNA, the CDR3 is TGTGCCAGCAGCCGGGCCCCCGAGGGGGCCGTCCAATACACTGAAGCTTTCTTT. V gene TRBV3-1 (or the pseudogene TRBV3-2) combines with J gene TRBJ1-1; 7 bases map to TRBD1. Germline V gives CDR1 LGHDT, CDR2 YNNKEL (reference sequence). With V trimmed by 4 bases and J by 3 bases, 17 bases remained unmatched. The CDR3 spans 18 residues.

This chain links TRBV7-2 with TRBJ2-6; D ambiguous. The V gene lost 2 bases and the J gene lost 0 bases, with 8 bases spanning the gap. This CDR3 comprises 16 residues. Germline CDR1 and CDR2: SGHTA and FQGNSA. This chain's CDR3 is CASSLTQISGANVLTF. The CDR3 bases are TGTGCCAGCAGCTTAACCCAGATCTCTGGGGCCAACGTCCTGACTTTC.

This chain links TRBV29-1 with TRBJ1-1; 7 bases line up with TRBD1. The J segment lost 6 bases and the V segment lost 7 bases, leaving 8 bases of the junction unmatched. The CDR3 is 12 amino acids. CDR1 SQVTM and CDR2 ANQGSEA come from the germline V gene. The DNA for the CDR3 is TGCAGCGGGAAGGCGGGACAGTCTGAAGCTTTCTTT. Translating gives CSGKAGQSEAFF.

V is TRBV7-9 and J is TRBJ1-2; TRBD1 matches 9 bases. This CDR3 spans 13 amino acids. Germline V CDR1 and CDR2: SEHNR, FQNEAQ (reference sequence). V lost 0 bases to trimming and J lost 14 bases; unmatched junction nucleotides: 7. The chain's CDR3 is CASSLAERTGETF. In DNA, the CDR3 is TGTGCCAGCAGCTTAGCGGAGAGGACAGGGGAGACCTTC.

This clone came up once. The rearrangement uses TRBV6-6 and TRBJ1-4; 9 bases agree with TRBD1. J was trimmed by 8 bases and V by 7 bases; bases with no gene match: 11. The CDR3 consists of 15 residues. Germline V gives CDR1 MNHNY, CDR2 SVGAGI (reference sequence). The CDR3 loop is CASTERDRENEKLFF. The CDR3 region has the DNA TGTGCCAGCACCGAAAGGGACAGGGAAAACGAAAAACTGTTTTTT.

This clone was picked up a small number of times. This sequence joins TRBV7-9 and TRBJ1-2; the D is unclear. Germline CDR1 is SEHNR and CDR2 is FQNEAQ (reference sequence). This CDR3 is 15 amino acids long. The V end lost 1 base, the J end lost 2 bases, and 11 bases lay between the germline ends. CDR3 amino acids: CASSLEGGGNYGYTF. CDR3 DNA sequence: TGTGCCAGCAGCTTAGAAGGAGGCGGAAACTATGGCTACACCTTC. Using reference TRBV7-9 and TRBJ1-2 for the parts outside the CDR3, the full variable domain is DTGVSQNPRHKITKRGQNVTFRCDPISEHNRLYWYRQTLGQGPEFLTYFQNEAQLEKSRLLSDRFSAERPKGSFSTLEIQRTEQGDSAMYLCASSLEGGGNYGYTFGSGTRLTVV.

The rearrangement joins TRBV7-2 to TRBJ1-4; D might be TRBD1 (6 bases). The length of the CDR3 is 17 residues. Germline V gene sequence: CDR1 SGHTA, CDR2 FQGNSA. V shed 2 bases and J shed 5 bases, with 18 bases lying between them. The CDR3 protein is CASSLTLLQGRNEKLFF. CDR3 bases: TGTGCCAGCAGCTTAACCCTATTACAGGGTCGAAATGAAAAACTGTTTTTT.

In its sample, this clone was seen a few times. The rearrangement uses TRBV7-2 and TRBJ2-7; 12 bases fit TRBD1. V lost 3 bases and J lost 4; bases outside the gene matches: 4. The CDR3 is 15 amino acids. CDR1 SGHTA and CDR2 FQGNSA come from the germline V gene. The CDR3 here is CASSFGTGGWYEQYF. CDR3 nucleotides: TGTGCCAGCAGCTTTGGGACAGGGGGCTGGTACGAGCAGTACTTC. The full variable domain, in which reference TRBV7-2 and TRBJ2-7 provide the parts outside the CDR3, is GAGVSQSPSNKVTEKGKDVELRCDPISGHTALYWYRQSLGQGLEFLIYFQGNSAPDKSGLPSDRFSAERTGGSVSTLTIQRTQQEDSAVYLCASSFGTGGWYEQYFGPGTRLTVT.

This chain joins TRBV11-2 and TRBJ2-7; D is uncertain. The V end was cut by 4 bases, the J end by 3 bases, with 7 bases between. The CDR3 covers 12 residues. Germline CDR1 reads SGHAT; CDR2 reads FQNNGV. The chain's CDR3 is CASSSSGYEQYF. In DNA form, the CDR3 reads TGTGCCAGCAGCTCTAGTGGCTACGAGCAGTACTTC.

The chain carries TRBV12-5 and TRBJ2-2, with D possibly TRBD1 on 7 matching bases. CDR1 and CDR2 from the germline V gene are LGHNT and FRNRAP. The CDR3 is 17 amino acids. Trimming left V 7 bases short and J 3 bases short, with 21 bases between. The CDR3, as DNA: TGTGCTAGTGCCTCATCAGGGGGGCAGGGTTACACCGGGGAGCTGTTTTTT. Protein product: CASASSGGQGYTGELFF. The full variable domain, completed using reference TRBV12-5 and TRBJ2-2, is DARVTQTPRHKVTEMGQEVTMRCQPILGHNTVFWYRQTMMQGLELLAYFRNRAPLDDSGMPKDRFSAEMPDATLATLKIQPSEPRDSAVYFCASASSGGQGYTGELFFGEGSRLTVL.

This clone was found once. The CDR3 sequence is CASSGLGPQHF. The DNA for the CDR3 is TGTGCCAGCAGCGGGCTGGGGCCCCAGCATTTT. The rearrangement links TRBV7-2 to TRBJ1-5; no reliable D call. Trimming shortened V by 5 bases and J by 9 bases, and 8 bases separated the two germline ends. Germline CDR1 is SGHTA and CDR2 is FQGNSA. The CDR3 runs 11 residues.

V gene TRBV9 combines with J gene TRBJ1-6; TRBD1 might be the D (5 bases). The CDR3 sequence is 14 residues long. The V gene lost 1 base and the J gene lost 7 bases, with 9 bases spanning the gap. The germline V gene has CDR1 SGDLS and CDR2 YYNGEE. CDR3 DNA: TGTGCCAGCAGCGTACAGGGTGGCAATTCACCCCTCCACTTT. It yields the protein CASSVQGGNSPLHF.

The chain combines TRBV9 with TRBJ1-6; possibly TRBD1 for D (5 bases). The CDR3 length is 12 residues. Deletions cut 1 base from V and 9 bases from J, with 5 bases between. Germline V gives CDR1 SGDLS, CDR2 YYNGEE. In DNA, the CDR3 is TGTGCCAGCAGCGTACAGGGTTCACCCCTCCACTTT. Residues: CASSVQGSPLHF.

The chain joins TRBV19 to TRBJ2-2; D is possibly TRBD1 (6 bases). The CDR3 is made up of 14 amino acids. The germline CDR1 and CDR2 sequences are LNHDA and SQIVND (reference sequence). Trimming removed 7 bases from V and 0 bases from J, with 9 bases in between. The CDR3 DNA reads TGTGCCAGTAAAGGGGGACCGAACACCGGGGAGCTGTTTTTT. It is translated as CASKGGPNTGELFF.

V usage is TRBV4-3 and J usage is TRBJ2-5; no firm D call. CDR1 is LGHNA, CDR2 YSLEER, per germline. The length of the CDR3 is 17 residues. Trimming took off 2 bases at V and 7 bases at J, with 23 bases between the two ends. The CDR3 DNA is TGCGCCAGCAGCCAATCGCTCGCCCGGCAGGTGACACGGACCCAGTACTTC. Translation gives CASSQSLARQVTRTQYF.

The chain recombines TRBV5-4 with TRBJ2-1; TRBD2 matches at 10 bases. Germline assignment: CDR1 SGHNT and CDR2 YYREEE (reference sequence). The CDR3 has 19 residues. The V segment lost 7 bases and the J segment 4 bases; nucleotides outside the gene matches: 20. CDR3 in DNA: TGTGCCAGCGCCCTCCCCGGGGGAGCGGGGGGGGCCCCTTACAATGAGCAGTTCTTC. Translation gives CASALPGGAGGAPYNEQFF. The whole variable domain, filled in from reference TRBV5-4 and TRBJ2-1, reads ETGVTQSPTHLIKTRGQQVTLRCSSQSGHNTVSWYQQALGQGPQFIFQYYREEENGRGNFPPRFSGLQFPNYSSELNVNALELDDSALYLCASALPGGAGGAPYNEQFFGPGTRLTVL.

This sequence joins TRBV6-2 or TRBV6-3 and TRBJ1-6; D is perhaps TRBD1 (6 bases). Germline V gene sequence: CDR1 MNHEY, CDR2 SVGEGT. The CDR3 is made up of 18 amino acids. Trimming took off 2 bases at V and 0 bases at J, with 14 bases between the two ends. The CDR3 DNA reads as TGTGCCAGCAGTTACCTACCTGGACAGAGCTCCTATAATTCACCCCTCCACTTT. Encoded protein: CASSYLPGQSSYNSPLHF.

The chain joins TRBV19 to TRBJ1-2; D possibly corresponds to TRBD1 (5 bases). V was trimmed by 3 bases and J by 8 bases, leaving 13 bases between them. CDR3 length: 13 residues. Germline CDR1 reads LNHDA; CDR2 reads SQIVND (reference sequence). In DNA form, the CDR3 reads TGTGCCAGTAGTATCCCCGGCAGGGCAGGCTACACCTTC. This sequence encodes CASSIPGRAGYTF. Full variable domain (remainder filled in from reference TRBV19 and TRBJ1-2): DGGITQSPKYLFRKEGQNVTLSCEQNLNHDAMYWYRQDPGQGLRLIYYSQIVNDFQKGDIAEGYSVSREKKESFPLTVTSAQKNPTAFYLCASSIPGRAGYTFGSGTRLTVV.

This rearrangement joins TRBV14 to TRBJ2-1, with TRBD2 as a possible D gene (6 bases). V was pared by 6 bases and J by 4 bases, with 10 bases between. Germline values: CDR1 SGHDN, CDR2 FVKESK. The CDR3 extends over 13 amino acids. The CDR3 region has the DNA TGTGCCAGCAGTCCGGGACTGTACAATGAGCAGTTCTTC. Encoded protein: CASSPGLYNEQFF.

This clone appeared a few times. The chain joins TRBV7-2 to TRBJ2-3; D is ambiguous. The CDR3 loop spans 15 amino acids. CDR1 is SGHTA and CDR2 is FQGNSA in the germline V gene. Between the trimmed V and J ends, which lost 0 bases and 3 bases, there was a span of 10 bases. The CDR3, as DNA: TGTGCCAGCAGCTTAGCGTCTAGGCAGACAGATACGCAGTATTTT. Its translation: CASSLASRQTDTQYF.

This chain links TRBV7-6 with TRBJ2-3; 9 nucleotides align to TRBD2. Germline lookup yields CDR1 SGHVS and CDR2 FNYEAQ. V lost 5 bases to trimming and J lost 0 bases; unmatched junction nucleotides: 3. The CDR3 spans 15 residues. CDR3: CASSASGASTDTQYF. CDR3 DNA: TGTGCCAGCAGCGCTAGCGGGGCGAGCACAGATACGCAGTATTTT.

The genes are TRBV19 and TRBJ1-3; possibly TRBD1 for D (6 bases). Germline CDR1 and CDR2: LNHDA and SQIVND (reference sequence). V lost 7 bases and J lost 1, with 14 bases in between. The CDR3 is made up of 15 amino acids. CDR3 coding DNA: TGTGCCAGTACAACCAGGGGAAAGTCTGGAAACACCATATATTTT. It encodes CASTTRGKSGNTIYF.

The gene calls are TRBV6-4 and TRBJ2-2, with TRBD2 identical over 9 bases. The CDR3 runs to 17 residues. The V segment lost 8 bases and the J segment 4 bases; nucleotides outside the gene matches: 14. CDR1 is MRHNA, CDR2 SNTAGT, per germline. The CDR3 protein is CASGTGTSQRSTGELFF. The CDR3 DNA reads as TGTGCCAGCGGTACCGGGACTAGCCAACGTAGCACCGGGGAGCTGTTTTTT.